This T cell receptor beta chain was obtained from a study of STAT3 mutations in large granular lymphocyte leukemia. Turning to the study itself: Canonical activating STAT3 mutations were detected in roughly half of the longitudinally sequenced T-LGLL patients.

Per the germline V gene, CDR1 is MNHEY and CDR2 is SVGAGI. The CDR3 contains 15 residues. V lost 6 bases, J lost 4 bases, and 9 bases stayed unmatched. Method: immunoSEQ multiplex PCR; TCRdb's copy keeps in-frame clones and lacks some. Of tens of thousands of clones listed, approximately 84% were seen once; the top ten hold about an eighth. For this clone: The antigen is not known.

Study results and limitations: All newly emerging clones after therapy were STAT3 wild type. Treatment regimens differed across patients between samplings. In T-cell large granular lymphocyte leukemia, about half of patients showed multiple immunodominant subclonotypes.

This sequence joins TRBV6-5 and TRBJ2-7; 10 bases agree with TRBD1. The sequence derives from a man in his sixties with T-cell large granular lymphocyte leukemia. Some clones in this sample may be carry-over from other donors' samples. Sequencing was carried out using peripheral blood mononuclear cells. The CDR3 is CASSPAGTGVYEQYF. The CDR3 DNA reads as TGTGCCAGCAGCCCGGCGGGGACAGGGGTTTACGAGCAGTACTTC.